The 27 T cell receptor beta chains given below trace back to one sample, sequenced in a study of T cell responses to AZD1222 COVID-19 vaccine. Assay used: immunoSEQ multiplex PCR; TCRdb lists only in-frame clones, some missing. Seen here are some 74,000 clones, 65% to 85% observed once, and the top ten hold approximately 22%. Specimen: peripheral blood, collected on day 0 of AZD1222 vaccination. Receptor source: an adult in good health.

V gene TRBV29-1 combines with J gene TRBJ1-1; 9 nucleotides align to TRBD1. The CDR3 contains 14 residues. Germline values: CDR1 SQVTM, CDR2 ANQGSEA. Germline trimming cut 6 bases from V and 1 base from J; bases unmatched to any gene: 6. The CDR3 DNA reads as TGCAGCGTCCAACCGGGACAGGGGAACACTGAAGCTTTCTTT. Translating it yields CSVQPGQGNTEAFF.

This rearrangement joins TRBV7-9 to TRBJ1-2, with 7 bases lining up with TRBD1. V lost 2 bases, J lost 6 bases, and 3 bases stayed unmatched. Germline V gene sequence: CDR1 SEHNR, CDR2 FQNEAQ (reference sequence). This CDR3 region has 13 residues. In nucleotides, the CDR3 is TGTGCCAGCAGCTTAAGGACAGGCGATGGCTACACCTTC. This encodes CASSLRTGDGYTF.

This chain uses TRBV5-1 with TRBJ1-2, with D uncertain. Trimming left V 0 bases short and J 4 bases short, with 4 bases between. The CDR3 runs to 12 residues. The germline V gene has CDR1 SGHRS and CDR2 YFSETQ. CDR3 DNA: TGCGCCAGCAGCTTGGACATCTATGGCTACACCTTC. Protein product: CASSLDIYGYTF.

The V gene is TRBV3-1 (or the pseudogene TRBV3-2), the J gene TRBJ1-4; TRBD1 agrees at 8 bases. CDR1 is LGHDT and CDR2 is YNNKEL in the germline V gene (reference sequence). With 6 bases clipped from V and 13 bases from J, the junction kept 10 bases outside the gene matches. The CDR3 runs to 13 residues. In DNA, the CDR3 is TGTGCCAGCAGTCGGGACAGGTGGAAAATACTGTTTTTT. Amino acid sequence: CASSRDRWKILFF.

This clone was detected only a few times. The CDR3 DNA reads TGTGCCAGCAGCTTGAGCCTGGCCGGGACGGGGCTTTCACCCCTCCACTTT. Its protein is CASSLSLAGTGLSPLHF. The chain combines TRBV11-2 with TRBJ1-6; TRBD1 is a possible D gene (5 bases). Trimming took off 3 bases at V and 9 bases at J, with 21 bases between the two ends. CDR1 is SGHAT and CDR2 is FQNNGV in the germline V gene. The CDR3 length is 17 residues.

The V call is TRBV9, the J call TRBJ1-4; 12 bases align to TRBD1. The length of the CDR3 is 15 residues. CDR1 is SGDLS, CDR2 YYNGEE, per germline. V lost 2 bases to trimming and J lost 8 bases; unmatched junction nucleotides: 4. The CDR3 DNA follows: TGTGCCAGCAGCGTGGGACAGGGGGCAAGGGAAAAACTGTTTTTT. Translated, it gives CASSVGQGAREKLFF.

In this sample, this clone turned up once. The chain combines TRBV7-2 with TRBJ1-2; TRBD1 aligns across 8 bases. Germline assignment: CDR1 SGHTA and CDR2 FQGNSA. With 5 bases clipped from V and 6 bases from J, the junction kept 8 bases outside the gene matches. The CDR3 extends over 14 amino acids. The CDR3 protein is CASSDRTGTHGYTF. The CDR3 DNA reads TGTGCCAGCAGCGACCGGACAGGGACGCATGGCTACACCTTC.

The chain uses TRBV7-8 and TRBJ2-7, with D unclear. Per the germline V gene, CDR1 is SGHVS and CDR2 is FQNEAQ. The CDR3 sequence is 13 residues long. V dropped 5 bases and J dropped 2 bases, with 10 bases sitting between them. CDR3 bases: TGTGCCAGCAGCCGTCAGGAGACCTACGAGCAGTACTTC. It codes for CASSRQETYEQYF.

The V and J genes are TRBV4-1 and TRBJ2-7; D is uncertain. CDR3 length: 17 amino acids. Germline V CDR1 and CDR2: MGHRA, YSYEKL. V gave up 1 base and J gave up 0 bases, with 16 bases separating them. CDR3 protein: CASSQVLGRKSSYEQYF. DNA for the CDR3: TGCGCCAGCAGCCAAGTTCTTGGGCGGAAAAGCTCCTACGAGCAGTACTTC.

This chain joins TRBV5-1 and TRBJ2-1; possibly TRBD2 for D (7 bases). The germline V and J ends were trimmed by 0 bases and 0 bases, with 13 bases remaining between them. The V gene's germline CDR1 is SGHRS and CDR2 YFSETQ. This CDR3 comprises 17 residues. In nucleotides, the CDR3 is TGCGCCAGCAGCTTGGTGGGAGGGGGGAGCTCCTACAATGAGCAGTTCTTC. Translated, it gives CASSLVGGGSSYNEQFF.

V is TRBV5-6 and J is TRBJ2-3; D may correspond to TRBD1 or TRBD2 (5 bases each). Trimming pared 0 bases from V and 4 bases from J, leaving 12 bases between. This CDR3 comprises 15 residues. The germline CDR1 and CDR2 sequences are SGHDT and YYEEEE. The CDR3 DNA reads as TGTGCCAGCAGCTTGGTGGGGGAGAGGGCAGATACGCAGTATTTT. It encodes CASSLVGERADTQYF.

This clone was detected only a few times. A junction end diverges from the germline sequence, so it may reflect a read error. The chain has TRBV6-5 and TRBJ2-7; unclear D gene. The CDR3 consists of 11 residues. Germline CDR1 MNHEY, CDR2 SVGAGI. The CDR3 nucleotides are TGTGCCAGCAGTCACTCCTACGAGCAGTACTTC. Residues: CASSHSYEQYF.

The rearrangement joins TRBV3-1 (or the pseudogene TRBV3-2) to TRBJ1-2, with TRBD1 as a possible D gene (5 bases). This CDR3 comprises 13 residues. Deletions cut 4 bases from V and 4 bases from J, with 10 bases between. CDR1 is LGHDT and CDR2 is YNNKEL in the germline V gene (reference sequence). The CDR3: CASSPGTGYGYTF. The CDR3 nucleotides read TGTGCCAGCAGCCCCGGGACGGGCTATGGCTACACCTTC.

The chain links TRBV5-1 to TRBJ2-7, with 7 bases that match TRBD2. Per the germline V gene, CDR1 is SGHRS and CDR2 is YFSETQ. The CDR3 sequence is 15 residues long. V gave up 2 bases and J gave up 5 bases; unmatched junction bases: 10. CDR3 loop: CASSFRAGARDEQYF. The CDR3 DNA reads TGCGCCAGCAGCTTCAGGGCGGGAGCACGCGACGAGCAGTACTTC.

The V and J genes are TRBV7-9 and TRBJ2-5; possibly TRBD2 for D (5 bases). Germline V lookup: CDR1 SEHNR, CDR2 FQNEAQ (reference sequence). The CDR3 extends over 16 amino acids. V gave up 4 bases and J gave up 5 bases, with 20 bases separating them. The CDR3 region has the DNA TGTGCCAGCAGCTCCCCTCTAGCAGGAGAGTGGGAGACCCAGTACTTC. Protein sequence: CASSSPLAGEWETQYF. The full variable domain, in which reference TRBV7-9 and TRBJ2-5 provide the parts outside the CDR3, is DTGVSQNPRHKITKRGQNVTFRCDPISEHNRLYWYRQTLGQGPEFLTYFQNEAQLEKSRLLSDRFSAERPKGSFSTLEIQRTEQGDSAMYLCASSSPLAGEWETQYFGPGTRLLVL.

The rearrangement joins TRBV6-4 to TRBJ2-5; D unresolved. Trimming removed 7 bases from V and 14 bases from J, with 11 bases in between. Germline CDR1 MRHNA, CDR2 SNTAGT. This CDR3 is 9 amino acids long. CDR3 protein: CASNTPAYF. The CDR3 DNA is TGTGCCAGCAATACGCCCGCTTACTTC.

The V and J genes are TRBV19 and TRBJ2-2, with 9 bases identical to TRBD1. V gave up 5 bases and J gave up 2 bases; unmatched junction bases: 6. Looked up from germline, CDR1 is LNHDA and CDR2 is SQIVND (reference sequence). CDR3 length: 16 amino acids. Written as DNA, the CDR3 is TGTGCCAGTAGTGATGGGACAGGGCTCAACACCGGGGAGCTGTTTTTT. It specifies CASSDGTGLNTGELFF.

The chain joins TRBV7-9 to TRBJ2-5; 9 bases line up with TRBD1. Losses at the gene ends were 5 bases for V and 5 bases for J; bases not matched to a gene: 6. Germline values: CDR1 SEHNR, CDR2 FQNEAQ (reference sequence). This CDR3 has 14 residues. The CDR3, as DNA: TGTGCCAGCAGCCACAGGGGGACAGGGGAGACCCAGTACTTC. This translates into CASSHRGTGETQYF.

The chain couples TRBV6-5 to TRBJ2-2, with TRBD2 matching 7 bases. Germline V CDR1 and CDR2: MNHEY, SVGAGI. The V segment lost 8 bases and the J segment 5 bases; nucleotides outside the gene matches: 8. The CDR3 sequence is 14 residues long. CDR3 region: CASGRELSTGELFF. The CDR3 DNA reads TGTGCCAGCGGGCGGGAGTTGAGTACCGGGGAGCTGTTTTTT.

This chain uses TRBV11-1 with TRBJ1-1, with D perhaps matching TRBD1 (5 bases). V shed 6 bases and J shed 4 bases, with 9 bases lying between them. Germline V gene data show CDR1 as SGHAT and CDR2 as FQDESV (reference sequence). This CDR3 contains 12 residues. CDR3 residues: CASRSGSTEAFF. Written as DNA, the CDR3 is TGTGCCAGCAGGTCAGGGTCCACTGAAGCTTTCTTT.

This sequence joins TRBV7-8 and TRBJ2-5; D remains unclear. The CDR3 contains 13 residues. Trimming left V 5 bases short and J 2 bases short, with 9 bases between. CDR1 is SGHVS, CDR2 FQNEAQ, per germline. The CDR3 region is CASSHRFQETQYF. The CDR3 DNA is TGTGCCAGCAGCCACAGATTTCAAGAGACCCAGTACTTC.

The CDR3 protein is CASGQQSSYNEQFF. In DNA, the CDR3 is TGTGCCAGCGGACAGCAGAGCTCCTACAATGAGCAGTTCTTC. The chain is built from TRBV6-5 and TRBJ2-1; TRBD1 might be the D (6 bases). The V end was cut by 8 bases, the J end by 0 bases, with 11 bases between. Looked up from germline, CDR1 is MNHEY and CDR2 is SVGAGI. The CDR3 runs to 14 residues.

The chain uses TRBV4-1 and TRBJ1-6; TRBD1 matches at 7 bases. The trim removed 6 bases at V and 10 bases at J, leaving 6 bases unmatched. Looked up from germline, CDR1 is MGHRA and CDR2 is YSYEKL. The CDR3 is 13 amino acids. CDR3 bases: TGCGCCAGCAGTCCCGACAGGGTATCACCCCTCCACTTT. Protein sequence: CASSPDRVSPLHF.

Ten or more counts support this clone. The CDR3 DNA follows: TGTGCCACCAGTGATTTGACCGGAGGAAACACCATATATTTT. Translation: CATSDLTGGNTIYF. V gene TRBV24-1 combines with J gene TRBJ1-3, with D unresolved. V dropped 0 bases and J dropped 4 bases, with 6 bases sitting between them. Germline CDR1 and CDR2: KGHDR and SFDVKD. The CDR3 loop spans 14 amino acids.

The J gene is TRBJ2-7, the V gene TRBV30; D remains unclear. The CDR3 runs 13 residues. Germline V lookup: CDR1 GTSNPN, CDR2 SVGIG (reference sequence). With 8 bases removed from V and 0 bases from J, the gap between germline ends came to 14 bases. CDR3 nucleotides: TGTGCCGGTAAACAGCCGATCTCCTACGAGCAGTACTTC. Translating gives CAGKQPISYEQYF.

The CDR3: CASSEERGRGEQYF. The CDR3 region has the DNA TGTGCCAGCAGTGAAGAGAGAGGGAGGGGCGAGCAGTACTTC. The rearrangement uses TRBV2 and TRBJ2-7; TRBD2 matches at 7 bases. The germline gives CDR1 SNHLY, CDR2 FYNNEI. The ends lost 1 base at V and 6 bases at J; junction bases unmatched: 6. The CDR3 sequence is 14 residues long.

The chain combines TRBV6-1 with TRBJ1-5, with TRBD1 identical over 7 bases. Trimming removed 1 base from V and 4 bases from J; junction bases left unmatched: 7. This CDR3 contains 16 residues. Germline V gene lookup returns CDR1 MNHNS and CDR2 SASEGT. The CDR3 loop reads CASSEVRGLRNQPQHF. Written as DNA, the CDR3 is TGTGCCAGCAGTGAAGTGAGGGGGCTGAGGAATCAGCCCCAGCATTTT.